This TCR beta chain derives from a study of T cell responses to AZD1222 COVID-19 vaccine. The CDR3 sequence is 16 residues long. V lost 6 bases, J lost 3 bases, and 15 bases lay in between. Germline CDR1 reads SEHNR; CDR2 reads FQNEAQ (reference sequence). This clone was observed a single time. Method: immunoSEQ multiplex PCR; TCRdb's copy keeps in-frame clones and lacks some. Of approximately 89,000 clones detected, roughly 86% appear once; the ten largest clones hold about 6%. This chain uses TRBV7-9 with TRBJ1-6, with D unclear. The specimen comprised peripheral blood, sampled 28 days after the second AZD1222 dose. This TCR derives from an adult who received the AZD1222 COVID-19 vaccine. The CDR3 nucleotides are TGTGCCAGCAGTCCGACACCTCCCAGCTATAATTCACCCCTCCACTTT. As protein: CASSPTPPSYNSPLHF.